This TCR beta chain was recovered during a study of shared clonotypes between healthy human individuals (dated by TCRdb to 2019 to 2021). Background for the entire study: A couple of women and three men aged 18 to 49 years were included in the cohort. Per donor, three plates each were used for CD4 naive and CD4 memory, two for CD8 naive, and one for CD8 memory. To estimate repertoire size and how much clonotypes are shared between individuals, the study performed deep sequencing of blood TCR repertoires from five healthy adults. Libraries were prepared and TCR repertoires were sequenced by different laboratories using diverse techniques, in order to increase sequencing depth and limit assay-specific biases. Per donor, leukapheresis produced somewhere between about 0.85 and 8.9 billion PBMCs. Points the paper makes about the study in general: When a handful of donors were compared, the shared fraction of clonotypes was roughly 5% for naive CD4, about 4% for naive CD8, 2% to 2.5% for memory CD4, and 0.3% to 0.5% for memory CD8. Because the study included a small number of donors, the genetic and exposure-history diversity represented was limited. Incomplete sequencing was indicated by rarefaction of sorted-subset datasets, despite the large sequencing depth. Sampling was restricted to blood, and TCR repertoires in tissues likely differ from the TCR repertoires found in blood. Compared with non-shared clonotypes, the clonotypes found in all four sorted-subset donors had higher generation probabilities. Based on pairwise subsampling, the degree of clonotype sharing among donors was expected to be affected by sequencing depth. Naive subsets generally had larger estimated clonotype richness than memory subsets.

The CDR3, from cysteine to phenylalanine, totals 14 residues. Only CDR3 DNA remains: 42 bases, in frame from the first base. The germline V gene sets CDR1 to SGHRS and CDR2 to YFSETQ. V is pared back by 7 bases and J by 6 bases, with 17 bases lying between the germline termini. The donors were healthy, HIV-negative adults who had no recently reported acute infections or vaccinations. Every donor was a Caucasian adult living in Nashville, Tennessee, USA. CD4+ T cells were enriched by magnetic negative selection; naive cells were then positively selected on CD45RA, and the negative fraction formed the memory subset. Blood was obtained by leukapheresis, after which PBMCs were separated by Ficoll-Histopaque density gradient centrifugation and cryopreserved in liquid nitrogen vapor phase. Analytical flow cytometry was used to check the purity and quantity of each magnetically sorted T cell population. Genomic DNA was isolated from every sorted fraction and measured by UV absorbance on a Nanodrop 2000c.

Note on this clone: Its antigen has not been determined. Per-base qualities were not stored, and no clone one base away is much larger.

TCR CDR3 regions were amplified from genomic DNA by multiplex PCR using the deep immunoSEQ assay. Genomic DNA extracted from each cell subset was distributed evenly over all wells of several immunoSEQ 96-well plates, and each plate served as one replicate. For sorted subsets, approximately 210 ng genomic DNA, equal to about 30,000 T cell genomes, was loaded into each replicate PCR. Purified libraries were measured with a Qubit 3.0 fluorometer, size-checked on a Bioanalyzer 2100, and measured again with the KAPA Library Quantification kit. A separate single-read 150-cycle Illumina NextSeq 550 flow cell was used to sequence each immunoSEQ 96-well plate. Turning to the authors' computational methods: Because the immunoSEQ output included only junctional sequences and no quality scores, the filtering could not be the same as the filtering used for full-length reads. Sequences were annotated with PyIR, a Python wrapper for IgBLAST v1.9, and V/J genes and CDR3 were assigned using IMGT germline references. Reads with weak V/J assignments (E-value above 1e-6), missing CDR3, stop codons, out-of-frame junctions, or ambiguous translated residues were removed. V3J clonotypes were defined as sequences sharing the same inferred V gene, J gene, and CDR3 amino acid sequence. Percentage overlap between repertoires was calculated by dividing the number of shared unique clonotypes by the size of the smaller repertoire. RTK rarefaction, the Chao1 estimator, and Recon v2.1 estimates of unobserved clonotypes were used to assess repertoire richness. Generation probabilities were computed with OLGA for all TCRbeta clonotypes obtained by the gDNA method from four donors. TCRdb stores this immuneACCESS table with in-frame sequences only. Part of the clones is absent; in the studies checked, under half of the shortfall reflects unresolved V genes, and no reason is known for the rest. V and J calls and clone size are those listed in that table; D and trimming were worked out from the DNA. The sample has approximately 2.5 million clones on record, approximately 94% of them singletons. The ten top clones hold around 0.4% of the sample.

The clonotype originates from a man younger than 35 in good health. Some clones in this sample may be carry-over from other donors' samples. The chain was built from TRBV5-1 and TRBJ2-1; TRBD1 is a weak D gene call, 6 bases matching. What was sequenced was naive CD4+ T cells from PBMCs. According to the study, the label for this sample's cell subset or site signals: CD45RA+ positively selected. The CDR3 protein sequence reads: CASRIPGTFNEQFF. In nucleotides, the sequence is TGCGCCAGCCGCATACCCGGGACATTCAATGAGCAGTTCTTC.